This T cell receptor (beta chain) appears in the sequencing data of a study of T-cell memory formation after mild COVID-19. Study context: TCR clusters were mostly donor specific.

This clonotype has more than one count but fewer than ten. Its antigen is unidentified. General study points: That cross-reactive memory joined was suggested by some responding clones appearing in pre-infection memory. The main location of contracting CD4+ clones was CM and EM, and that of contracting CD8+ clones was EMRA.

The 5'RACE method, run with constant-segment primers, produced TCR alpha and TCR beta cDNA libraries (carrying sample barcodes and UMIs). TCRdb reprocessed the 5' RACE reads via MiXCR and lists one record per CDR3 protein. This repertoire shows some 320,000 distinct CDR3 sequences, 15% found once; its top ten account for 20% to 25%. V was cut by 7 bases and J by 2 bases, with 9 bases left in between. CDR3 size: 12 residues. Germline V CDR1 and CDR2: SNHLY, FYNNEI. The sequencing input was PBMCs or a T cell subset sorted from them (not recorded which). This chain connects TRBV2 to TRBJ2-7; D is possibly TRBD1 (6 bases). This receptor was taken from a young man who had mild COVID-19 (a few samples of this study predate the infection). Cell type and time point are not known. The CDR3, as DNA: TGTGCCAGCATAGGGGGAACCTACGAGCAGTACTTC. It is translated as CASIGGTYEQYF.